The TCR beta chain described here comes from a study of T cells in Graves' hyperthyroidism and ophthalmopathy. V gave up 8 bases and J gave up 8 bases; unmatched junction bases: 9. The CDR3 is made up of 14 amino acids. Germline CDR1 MDHEN, CDR2 SYDVKM. In the case of this clonotype: Its antigen is still unknown.

TCR beta CDR3 region amplification was performed from RNA transcripts. The HTBI primer set drove a first-round RT-PCR of the TCR CDR3. TCRdb reprocessed the multiplex PCR reads with MiXCR, giving one entry per CDR3 protein. In the table there are some 600,000 distinct CDR3 sequences, about 15% of which are singletons. Broader study findings: With a median lead of 6.5 months before onset, the model predicted ophthalmopathy. Most expanded thyroid clonotypes above 0.001 also appeared in blood.

When hyperthyroidism was first diagnosed, the blood sample was taken, preceding any ophthalmopathy symptoms. The PBMCs studied were ones that came from 8 to 10 ml fresh peripheral blood. The sequence derives from a woman younger than 45 with Graves' hyperthyroidism that later progressed to Graves' ophthalmopathy. The V call is TRBV28, the J call TRBJ2-1, with TRBD1 matching 10 bases. The sample was blood. The CDR3 reads CASDPGTGVYEQFF. For the CDR3, the DNA is TGTGCCAGCGACCCGGGGACAGGGGTCTATGAGCAGTTCTTC.